Each of the 32 T cell receptor beta chains below was sequenced from the same sample in a study of neurological immune-mediated disorders (dated by TCRdb to about 2019). The method behind the library was 5' RACE. The sample was run on an Illumina HiSeq 2500. TCRdb's own reprocessing of the public reads used fastp at Q25 and MiXCR and kept productive beta chains. Each entry merges the rows of one CDR3 protein and shows their most common DNA and genes. The sample table records tens of thousands of distinct CDR3 sequences; about 5.2% of these occur just once. In total, the top ten clones hold approximately 2.2% of the sample. Sequenced input: PBMCs. The receptors derive from a woman in her 30s with multiple sclerosis.

This clonotype was seen ten or more times. The chain is built from TRBV7-8 and TRBJ1-5; a possible D gene is TRBD1 (6 bases). V lost 5 bases, J lost 0 bases, and 20 bases lay in between. The CDR3 contains 18 residues. Germline V gene sequence: CDR1 SGHVS, CDR2 FQNEAQ. For the CDR3, the DNA is TGTGCCAGCAGCATTCACAGGGAGAACAGCGATAGCAATCAGCCCCAGCATTTT. It specifies CASSIHRENSDSNQPQHF.

In regard to this clonotype: A much larger clone differs by one base, so this may be a read error. J is TRBJ2-3 and V is TRBV5-1; D gene uncertain. Germline V gene sequence: CDR1 SGHRS, CDR2 YFSETQ. The CDR3 runs to 13 residues. The CDR3 loop is CASSLGETDKQYF. The CDR3 DNA is TGCGCCAGCAGCTTGGGGGAAACAGATAAGCAGTATTTT.

There are a few counts of this clonotype. V and J are TRBV5-1 and TRBJ1-1; D might be TRBD1 (5 bases). The CDR3 runs 15 residues. V gave up 4 bases and J gave up 1 base, with 14 bases separating them. Germline V gene data show CDR1 as SGHRS and CDR2 as YFSETQ. As DNA, the CDR3 is TGCGCCAGCAGCCCACCCGGCAGGGCGAACACTGAAGCTTTCTTT. Translating it yields CASSPPGRANTEAFF.

This clonotype was counted ten times or more. The rearrangement uses TRBV5-1 and TRBJ2-1; unclear D gene. The CDR3 length is 14 residues. Germline V lookup: CDR1 SGHRS, CDR2 YFSETQ. V shed 0 bases and J shed 6 bases, with 10 bases lying between them. The CDR3, as DNA: TGCGCCAGCAGCTTGGTAGCCTTTCCCAATGAGCAGTTCTTC. Amino acid sequence: CASSLVAFPNEQFF.

There are many counts of this clonotype. The rearrangement links TRBV5-1 to TRBJ1-1; maybe TRBD1 (6 bases). The CDR3 has 14 amino acids. In germline, CDR1 is SGHRS, CDR2 YFSETQ. The V end was cut by 4 bases, the J end by 0 bases, with 10 bases between. The CDR3 sequence: CASSPTGLNTEAFF. The CDR3 bases are TGCGCCAGCAGCCCCACAGGGTTGAACACTGAAGCTTTCTTT.

In this sample, this clonotype turned up a few times. The CDR3 DNA follows: TGTGCCAGCAGTTCCTTCCTGCCATCGCAGTATTTT. As protein: CASSSFLPSQYF. This sequence joins TRBV28 and TRBJ2-3; D not resolved. There are 12 residues in the CDR3. Germline V gives CDR1 MDHEN, CDR2 SYDVKM. V lost 4 bases and J lost 10, with 12 bases in between.

This clonotype has only a few counts. The chain joins TRBV20-1 to TRBJ2-7; D is ambiguous. The CDR3 is made up of 13 amino acids. Germline CDR1 reads DFQATT; CDR2 reads SNEGSKA (reference sequence). Deletions cut 3 bases from V and 2 bases from J, with 11 bases between. The CDR3 here is CSASNEQTYEQYF. The DNA for the CDR3 is TGCAGTGCTAGCAACGAACAGACCTACGAGCAGTACTTC.

This clonotype showed up many times. This chain joins TRBV5-1 and TRBJ2-7; 8 bases are shared with TRBD1. From germline, CDR1 is SGHRS and CDR2 YFSETQ. CDR3 length: 18 residues. The J segment lost 1 base and the V segment lost 1 base, leaving 13 bases of the junction unmatched. The CDR3, as DNA: TGCGCCAGCAGCTTGAGTTCACCCGGGACAGGATTATCCTACGAGCAGTACTTC. It yields the protein CASSLSSPGTGLSYEQYF.

At least ten counts were recorded for this clonotype. The chain uses TRBV10-2 and TRBJ1-1; D possibly corresponds to TRBD1 (5 bases). The CDR3 loop spans 13 amino acids. Germline V gene sequence: CDR1 WSHSY, CDR2 SAAADI. Trimming shortened V by 5 bases and J by 6 bases, and 13 bases separated the two germline ends. This CDR3 is CASSPQGLAEAFF. CDR3 sequence (DNA): TGCGCCAGCAGTCCCCAGGGCTTGGCTGAAGCTTTCTTT.

This clonotype came up many times. The V gene is TRBV24-1, the J gene TRBJ2-1; 11 nucleotides agree with TRBD2. This CDR3 region has 16 residues. J lost 3 bases, V lost 6 bases, and 6 bases had no gene match. CDR1 and CDR2 from the germline V gene are KGHDR and SFDVKD. CDR3 loop: CATSTTSGSFYNEQFF. DNA of the CDR3: TGTGCCACCAGTACAACTAGCGGGAGTTTCTACAATGAGCAGTTCTTC.

This clonotype was recorded many times. The chain has TRBV12-3 or TRBV12-4 and TRBJ1-2; D gene unclear. V was clipped by 0 bases and J by 8 bases, with 7 bases between them. The CDR3 is 12 amino acids. For the CDR3, the DNA is TGTGCCAGCAGTTTAGCGCGCGACGGCTACACCTTC. It specifies CASSLARDGYTF.

The table lists this clonotype with many counts. The chain employs TRBV5-1 and TRBJ2-1; the D gene is possibly TRBD2 (5 bases). Germline lookup yields CDR1 SGHRS and CDR2 YFSETQ. The CDR3 contains 15 residues. The V and J ends lost 4 bases and 5 bases respectively, with 16 bases between them. The CDR3 sequence: CASSPNPGSDNEQFF. The CDR3 bases are TGCGCCAGCAGCCCTAATCCGGGGAGCGACAATGAGCAGTTCTTC.

Many counts were recorded for this clonotype. The CDR3 spells CAISESSGGATDTQYF. CDR3 DNA sequence: TGTGCCATCAGTGAGTCAAGCGGGGGGGCGACAGATACGCAGTATTTT. The chain joins TRBV10-3 to TRBJ2-3; 10 bases line up with TRBD2. Germline-derived CDR1 and CDR2 are ENHRY and SYGVKD. CDR3 length: 16 residues. Trimming cost V 0 bases and J 3 bases; bases outside gene matches: 3.

The rearrangement joins TRBV5-1 to TRBJ2-7; 12 bases line up with TRBD2. This CDR3 has 19 amino acids. CDR1 and CDR2 (germline): SGHRS, YFSETQ. V shed 4 bases, J shed 3 bases, and the junction held 17 bases outside the gene matches. The CDR3 reads CASSRRLAGDTAQGYEQYF. The CDR3 DNA sequence: TGCGCCAGCAGCAGACGACTAGCGGGAGATACGGCCCAGGGCTACGAGCAGTACTTC.

This clonotype has ten or more counts. The J gene is TRBJ1-1, the V gene TRBV5-1, with D possibly being TRBD1 (5 bases). This CDR3 has 14 residues. V was clipped by 4 bases and J by 1 base, with 11 bases between them. Germline V lookup: CDR1 SGHRS, CDR2 YFSETQ. The CDR3, as DNA: TGCGCCAGCAGCCCCGGAGGGGAGAACACTGAAGCTTTCTTT. This encodes CASSPGGENTEAFF.

In its sample, this clonotype ranks as medium-sized. V and J are TRBV20-1 and TRBJ1-1, with D uncertain. This CDR3 spans 16 amino acids. Germline CDR1 and CDR2: DFQATT and SNEGSKA (reference sequence). Trimming pared 5 bases from V and 0 bases from J, leaving 19 bases between. The CDR3 here is CSAPMGTRGVNTEAFF. CDR3 sequence (DNA): TGCAGTGCTCCCATGGGTACGCGCGGGGTGAACACTGAAGCTTTCTTT.

At least ten counts were recorded for this clonotype. The chain recombines TRBV12-3 or TRBV12-4 with TRBJ2-5, with D possibly being TRBD1 or TRBD2 (7 bases each). The CDR3 totals 15 residues. With 6 bases removed from V and 3 bases from J, the gap between germline ends came to 17 bases. CDR3 coding DNA: TGTGCCAGCAGCTCAGGGAGGGGGCGCGAAGAGACCCAGTACTTC. Translating gives CASSSGRGREETQYF.

This clonotype was recorded many times. This sequence joins TRBV12-3 or TRBV12-4 and TRBJ2-7, with D possibly being TRBD1 or TRBD2 (5 bases each). Trimming shortened V by 6 bases and J by 4 bases, and 16 bases separated the two germline ends. The CDR3 covers 14 residues. The CDR3, as DNA: TGTGCCAGCAGCCCCCGGGACGGAGTGTACGAGCAGTACTTC. As protein: CASSPRDGVYEQYF.

This clonotype was seen repeatedly, ten times or more. V usage is TRBV24-1 and J usage is TRBJ2-3; TRBD2 agrees at 7 bases. The junction had 4 bases not matched to a gene; V was cut back by 8 bases and J by 0 bases. The CDR3 has 14 amino acids. From germline, CDR1 is KGHDR and CDR2 SFDVKD. The CDR3 region has the DNA TGTGCCACCAAGGCTAGCGGAAGCACAGATACGCAGTATTTT. The encoded protein is CATKASGSTDTQYF.

V and J are TRBV12-3 or TRBV12-4 and TRBJ2-3; a weak D match, TRBD1 (5 bases). Trimming removed 6 bases at V and 2 bases at J, with 18 bases between. This CDR3 has 16 amino acids. DNA of the CDR3: TGTGCCAGCAGCCCCAGGGTCTCCTCCGACACAGATACGCAGTATTTT. It is translated as CASSPRVSSDTDTQYF.

This clonotype was seen many times. The chain links TRBV13 to TRBJ1-4; D not resolved. This CDR3 has 12 residues. Trimming removed 2 bases at V and 8 bases at J, with 6 bases between. Germline-derived CDR1 and CDR2 are PRHDT and FYEKMQ (reference sequence). The DNA of the CDR3 is TGTGCCAGCAGCTTATTAAGGGAAAAACTGTTTTTT. It yields the protein CASSLLREKLFF.

This clonotype has a count of ten or more. The genes are TRBV7-2 and TRBJ2-1; D is possibly TRBD1 (5 bases). Trimming pared 2 bases from V and 0 bases from J, leaving 8 bases between. The germline V gene encodes CDR1 SGHTA and CDR2 FQGNSA. The CDR3 has 15 residues. CDR3 region: CASSLSRGSYNEQFF. The CDR3, as DNA: TGTGCCAGCAGCTTAAGTAGGGGCTCCTACAATGAGCAGTTCTTC.

This clonotype has at least ten counts. This chain uses TRBV28 with TRBJ2-1, with 9 nucleotides matching TRBD2. Germline lookup yields CDR1 MDHEN and CDR2 SYDVKM. J gave up 5 bases and V 4 bases, and 6 bases lay outside the gene matches. There are 15 residues in the CDR3. This CDR3 is CASSSASGTNNEQFF. The CDR3 region has the DNA TGTGCCAGCAGTTCGGCTAGCGGGACAAACAATGAGCAGTTCTTC.

In this sample, this clonotype turned up many times. This sequence joins TRBV5-1 and TRBJ2-7; 13 nucleotides agree with TRBD2. Germline values: CDR1 SGHRS, CDR2 YFSETQ. Germline trimming cut 4 bases from V and 7 bases from J; bases unmatched to any gene: 20. The CDR3 has 19 amino acids. The CDR3 bases are TGCGCCAGCAGCCGGCTGGGACTAGCGGGACCACCCAATGCGAGAGAGCAGTACTTC. Its translation is CASSRLGLAGPPNAREQYF.

This clonotype was observed at least ten times. The rearrangement links TRBV20-1 to TRBJ2-3, with 10 bases matching TRBD2. This CDR3 contains 14 residues. Germline lookup yields CDR1 DFQATT and CDR2 SNEGSKA (reference sequence). The DNA for the CDR3 is TGCAGCCTACCTCTAGCGGGAGGCACAGATACGCAGTATTTT. Translating gives CSLPLAGGTDTQYF.

This clonotype has at least ten counts. V is TRBV7-2 and J is TRBJ1-5, with D tentatively TRBD1 (5 bases). CDR1 is SGHTA, CDR2 FQGNSA, per germline. The V end lost 1 base, the J end lost 3 bases, and 19 bases lay between the germline ends. The CDR3 runs to 18 residues. CDR3 in DNA: TGTGCCAGCAGCTTAGGAGTCTCGTACACAGGATCCAATCAGCCCCAGCATTTT. Translated: CASSLGVSYTGSNQPQHF.

This clonotype was observed at least ten times. The chain uses TRBV30 and TRBJ2-1, with D tentatively TRBD2 (5 bases). CDR1 is GTSNPN and CDR2 is SVGIG in the germline V gene (reference sequence). The CDR3 runs to 12 residues. Trimming removed 3 bases from V and 10 bases from J, with 13 bases in between. Here the CDR3 reads CAWSGLSWEQFF. Here the CDR3 DNA reads TGTGCCTGGAGCGGACTTAGCTGGGAGCAGTTCTTC.

This clonotype showed up many times. The V gene is TRBV28, the J gene TRBJ2-3, with TRBD2 identical over 12 bases. The CDR3 has 14 amino acids. V lost 10 bases and J lost 0; bases outside the gene matches: 2. Germline CDR1 reads MDHEN; CDR2 reads SYDVKM. The CDR3 DNA reads TGTGCCATAGGGACTAGCGGGAGCACAGATACGCAGTATTTT. Residues: CAIGTSGSTDTQYF.

Many counts were recorded for this clonotype. The chain couples TRBV20-1 to TRBJ1-5, with D possibly being TRBD1 (5 bases). CDR3 length: 13 amino acids. V shed 5 bases and J shed 3 bases, with 11 bases lying between them. Germline V CDR1 and CDR2: DFQATT, SNEGSKA (reference sequence). CDR3 residues: CSAGYGTNQPQHF. CDR3 sequence (DNA): TGCAGTGCTGGTTACGGGACCAATCAGCCCCAGCATTTT.

In this sample, this clonotype turned up many times. The chain uses TRBV10-2 and TRBJ2-3, with D maybe TRBD1 (6 bases). Trimming pared 2 bases from V and 2 bases from J, leaving 14 bases between. This CDR3 spans 16 amino acids. Per germline, CDR1 WSHSY and CDR2 SAAADI. CDR3 in DNA: TGCGCCAGCAGTGAGCCAGCAGGGGAATTCACAGATACGCAGTATTTT. This codes for CASSEPAGEFTDTQYF.

This clonotype was detected a few times. The chain carries TRBV20-1 and TRBJ1-3, with D tentatively TRBD1 (6 bases). V lost 4 bases and J 9 bases, leaving 19 bases between the germline ends. The CDR3 sequence is 14 residues long. Germline V gives CDR1 DFQATT, CDR2 SNEGSKA (reference sequence). The CDR3 sequence is CSATKGGPQATIYF. The CDR3 DNA is TGCAGTGCTACAAAGGGGGGTCCGCAGGCCACCATATATTTT.

This clonotype was detected a few times. The chain carries TRBV12-3 or TRBV12-4 and TRBJ1-6; D gene unclear. The V end was cut by 3 bases, the J end by 7 bases, with 7 bases between. This CDR3 comprises 13 residues. CDR3 nucleotide sequence: TGTGCCAGCAGTTTCACAGTGAATTCACCCCTCCACTTT. Translating it yields CASSFTVNSPLHF.